The sequence of this T cell receptor (beta chain) was determined in a study of T cell changes during pregnancy in multiple sclerosis. Sequencing was performed with immunoSEQ multiplex PCR; in TCRdb, only in-frame clones are kept and a portion is missing. The sample carries about 40,000 clones, almost 95% recorded once. The sequenced sample was CD4+ T cells from peripheral blood mononuclear cells, obtained after pregnancy. This clonotype was obtained from a female donor with multiple sclerosis, enrolled in a pregnancy study.

CDR3 nucleotides: TGTGCCAGCAGCTTAGTGATTAGCGGGGGCTACAATGAGCAGTTCTTC. Translated, it gives CASSLVISGGYNEQFF. The chain is built from TRBV11-3 and TRBJ2-1; TRBD2 matches 9 bases. This CDR3 spans 16 amino acids. Looked up from germline, CDR1 is SGHNT and CDR2 is YENEEA. The ends lost 1 base at V and 3 bases at J; junction bases unmatched: 4.